The sequence of this T cell receptor (beta chain) was determined in a study of cytomegalovirus exposure and HLA in healthy donors. The PCR used 60 Vbeta and 13 Jbeta primers. This table comes from immunoSEQ multiplex PCR, and its TCRdb copy is limited to in-frame clones, with some not included. The sample yields about 40,000 clones, 86% seen once. Whereas donors were nominally healthy upon sampling, unrecorded immune exposures were probable. The CDR3 sequence is 16 residues long. V was cut by 0 bases and J by 2 bases, with 10 bases left in between. Germline assignment: CDR1 ENHRY and CDR2 SYGVKD. The table lists this clone with a few counts. The antigen remains unidentified. Study observations and caveats: Likely technical artifact: a cluster of highly shared sequence variants.

The sequence derives from a woman between 40 and 55 years old in good health and CMV-seropositive. The sequenced material came from PBMCs. This sequence joins TRBV10-3 and TRBJ2-2; possibly TRBD2 for D (5 bases). The CDR3 loop reads CAISESETINTGELFF. The CDR3 region has the DNA TGTGCCATCAGTGAGTCCGAGACTATTAACACCGGGGAGCTGTTTTTT.